Sequencing of this T cell receptor beta chain was carried out in a study of neoadjuvant nivolumab and ipilimumab in lung cancer. Assay: immunoSEQ multiplex PCR; the TCRdb copy retains only in-frame clones and omits some. Among approximately 23,000 clones listed, roughly 85% were seen once. A few counts support this clone. Its antigen is unknown. Regarding the study as a whole: A small number of samples were TCR sequenced.

Trimming took 7 bases from V and 3 from J, leaving 13 bases between them. The germline V gene encodes CDR1 SGDLS and CDR2 YYNGEE. The CDR3 is 13 residues long. Sequences were derived from peripheral blood, sampled before neoadjuvant nivolumab, alone or with ipilimumab. The chain has TRBV9 and TRBJ1-1; D might be TRBD1 (6 bases). The sequence derives from an adult with non-small cell lung cancer. The CDR3, as DNA: TGTGCCAGCGGAAACAGGGCAGACACTGAAGCTTTCTTT. It is translated as CASGNRADTEAFF. The whole variable domain, filled in from reference TRBV9 and TRBJ1-1, reads DSGVTQTPKHLITATGQRVTLRCSPRSGDLSVYWYQQSLDQGLQFLIQYYNGEERAKGNILERFSAQQFPDLHSELNLSSLELGDSALYFCASGNRADTEAFFGQGTRLTVV.